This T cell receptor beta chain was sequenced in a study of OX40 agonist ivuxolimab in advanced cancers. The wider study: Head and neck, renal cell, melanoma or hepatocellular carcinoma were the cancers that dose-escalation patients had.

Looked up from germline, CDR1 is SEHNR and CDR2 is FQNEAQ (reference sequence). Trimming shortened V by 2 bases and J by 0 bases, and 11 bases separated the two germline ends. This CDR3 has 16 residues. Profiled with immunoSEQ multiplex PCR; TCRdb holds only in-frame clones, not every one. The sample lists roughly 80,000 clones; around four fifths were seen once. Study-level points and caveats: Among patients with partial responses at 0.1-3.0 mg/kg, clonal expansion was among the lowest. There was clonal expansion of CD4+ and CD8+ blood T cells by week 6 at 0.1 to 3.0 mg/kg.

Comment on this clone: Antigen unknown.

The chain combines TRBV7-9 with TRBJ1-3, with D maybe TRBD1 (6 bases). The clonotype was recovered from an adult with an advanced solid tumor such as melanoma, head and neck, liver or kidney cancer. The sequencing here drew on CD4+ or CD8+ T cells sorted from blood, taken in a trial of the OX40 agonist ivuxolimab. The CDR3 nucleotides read TGTGCCAGCAGCTTAAGGGACATACTCTCTGGAAACACCATATATTTT. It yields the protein CASSLRDILSGNTIYF.